These 11 T cell receptor gamma chains originate from one sample sequenced in a study of intestinal T cells in coeliac disease. For each case, the template was genomic DNA from ten approximately 5-µm formalin-fixed paraffin-embedded scrolls. TRG repertoires were amplified with LymphoTrack primers from 150 to 200 ng of biopsy DNA. TCRdb reanalysed the multiplex PCR reads via CATT. This table holds several hundred gamma-chain clones, about 40% found once. Sequenced material: a duodenal biopsy. The receptors here all came from a human donor with celiac disease.

Here the CDR3 reads CAAWDCGKLF. The CDR3 DNA reads as TGTGCTGCGTGGGATTGTGGGAAACTCTTT. This chain joins TRGV10 and TRGJ1 or TRGJ2. TRGV10 is an ORF, with its function uncertain. V shed 8 bases, J shed 12 bases, and the junction held 8 bases outside the gene matches. CDR3 length: 10 residues.

This clone has just a few counts. The genes are TRGV4 and TRGJ1 or TRGJ2. Germline loops: CDR1 EGSTGY, CDR2 YDSYTSSV. This CDR3 region has 16 residues. The trim removed 0 bases at V and 6 bases at J, leaving 14 bases unmatched. As DNA, the CDR3 is TGTGCCACCTGGGATGGGCCCTCAACCGTGGGTTATAAGAAACTCTTT. This sequence encodes CATWDGPSTVGYKKLF.

The chain uses TRGV10 and TRGJ1 or TRGJ2. TRGV10 is designated an ORF whose function remains uncertain. The length of the CDR3 is 15 residues. V lost 8 bases to trimming and J lost 1 base; unmatched junction nucleotides: 12. The CDR3 sequence is CAAWDVLRNYYKKLF. DNA of the CDR3: TGTGCTGCGTGGGATGTCCTCCGAAATTATTATAAGAAACTCTTT.

This clone is labeled large. The chain carries TRGV9 and TRGJ1 or TRGJ2. CDR1 is GITISATS, CDR2 ISYDGTV, per germline (reference sequence). This CDR3 is built from 12 residues. J lost 2 bases, V lost 4 bases, and 2 bases had no gene match. The CDR3 sequence is CALWDYYYKKLF. In nucleotides, the CDR3 is TGTGCCTTGTGGGATTATTATTATAAGAAACTCTTT.

The chain couples TRGV9 to TRGJ1 or TRGJ2. J was trimmed by 11 bases and V by 1 base; bases with no gene match: 8. Germline V gene sequence: CDR1 GITISATS, CDR2 ISYDGTV (reference sequence). The CDR3 totals 12 residues. The CDR3 spells CALWEVHTEKLF. The DNA of the CDR3 is TGTGCCTTGTGGGAGGTACACACTGAGAAACTCTTT.

In its sample, this clone was seen a few times. This chain uses TRGV3 with TRGJ1 or TRGJ2. The junction had 2 bases not matched to a gene; V was cut back by 3 bases and J by 6 bases. CDR1 and CDR2 (germline): VTNTFY, YDVSTARD (reference sequence). The CDR3 contains 11 residues. The CDR3 loop reads CATWDGYKKLF. For the CDR3, the DNA is TGTGCCACCTGGGACGGTTATAAGAAACTCTTT.

Turning to this clone: A much larger clone differs by one base, so this may be a read error. The CDR3 spells CAARGDPLFNTTGWFKIF. The CDR3 DNA reads TGTGCTGCGCGGGGTGACCCCCTTTTCAACACCACTGGTTGGTTCAAGATATTT. This chain connects TRGV10 to TRGJP1. TRGV10 falls under the ORF class, with uncertain function. The CDR3 is 18 residues long. The ends lost 11 bases at V and 2 bases at J; junction bases unmatched: 21.

This clone was seen a few times. The chain is built from TRGV5 and TRGJ1 or TRGJ2. The CDR3 contains 11 residues. Germline V gene data show CDR1 as VINAFY and CDR2 as YDVSNSKD. J gave up 11 bases and V 3 bases, and 7 bases lay outside the gene matches. CDR3 sequence (DNA): TGTGCCACCTGGGACCGACCCGAGAAACTCTTT. Its protein is CATWDRPEKLF.

The CDR3 DNA reads as TGTGCCACCTGGGACGGGCAGAATTATAAGAAACTCTTT. Its protein is CATWDGQNYKKLF. V gene TRGV2 combines with J gene TRGJ1 or TRGJ2. The CDR3 has 13 amino acids. Germline assignment: CDR1 EGSNGY and CDR2 YDSYNSKV. V dropped 0 bases and J dropped 5; count of bases not matched to a gene: 4.

The CDR3 is CATWDGEEKKLF. In DNA, the CDR3 is TGTGCCACCTGGGATGGGGAGGAGAAGAAACTCTTT. This sequence joins TRGV4 and TRGJ1 or TRGJ2. This CDR3 is 12 amino acids long. Germline CDR1 EGSTGY, CDR2 YDSYTSSV. V lost 0 bases, J lost 10 bases, and 6 bases stayed unmatched.

This clone was seen more than once but under ten times. V is TRGV10 and J is TRGJ1 or TRGJ2. TRGV10 is marked as an open reading frame, function uncertain. The CDR3 is made up of 12 amino acids. The V and J ends lost 10 bases and 13 bases, in that order; junction bases with no gene match: 17. The CDR3 sequence: CAASIPLPLKLF. CDR3 coding DNA: TGTGCTGCGTCGATTCCTCTACCACTTAAACTCTTT.